The T cell receptor (beta chain) described here comes from a study of breast tumors, draining lymph nodes, adjacent tissues. The lymph nodes were axillary draining lymph nodes from breast cancer patients. CDR1 and CDR2 from the germline V gene are SGHTA and FQGNSA. The CDR3 spans 16 residues. V was pared by 3 bases and J by 4 bases, with 18 bases between. TCRdb ran MiXCR on the multiplex PCR reads and lists one entry per CDR3 protein. The table records 150,000 to 200,000 distinct CDR3 sequences, around a third of them present only once. As for this clonotype: Its antigen is unknown.

Findings and limits, study-wide: Luminal-like breast cancer showed significantly greater tumor-nontumor repertoire similarity than basal-like breast cancer did. Compared with lymph nodes, tumors were less diverse; compared with nontumor tissue, more.

The chain joins TRBV7-2 to TRBJ2-5; D might be TRBD1 (9 bases). The source material was axillary lymph node tissue. This TCR came from a female donor with breast cancer. Some clones in this sample may be carry-over from other donors' samples. CDR3 DNA sequence: TGTGCCAGCAGCTTTACGGGGGGGACAGGGAGAGAGACCCAGTACTTC. This encodes CASSFTGGTGRETQYF. Full variable domain (outside the CDR3, taken from reference TRBV7-2 and TRBJ2-5): GAGVSQSPSNKVTEKGKDVELRCDPISGHTALYWYRQSLGQGLEFLIYFQGNSAPDKSGLPSDRFSAERTGGSVSTLTIQRTQQEDSAVYLCASSFTGGTGRETQYFGPGTRLLVL.